The entry below gives a single TCR beta chain sequence along with its context. These data are taken from a study of T cell repertoires in aging, cancer and after chemotherapy. A mixed TRB-A/B primer pool amplified rearranged TRB by multiplex touch-down PCR. TCRdb itself ran the multiplex PCR reads through MiXCR, one entry per CDR3 protein. The sample contains 11,000 or so distinct CDR3 sequences, 20% to 30% of which appear only once. TCR beta rearrangements were amplified from peripheral blood genomic DNA. V was pared by 4 bases and J by 1 base, with 7 bases between. From germline, CDR1 is MRHNA and CDR2 SNTAGT. This CDR3 is 13 amino acids long.

The sequence derives from a human donor in good health. This chain connects TRBV6-4 to TRBJ2-5, with D hard to call. Material for sequencing was blood. DNA for the CDR3: TGTGCCAGCAGTGGGGCTCCCCAAGAGACCCAGTACTTC. It encodes CASSGAPQETQYF.